This T cell receptor (beta chain) emerged from a study of metastatic and nonmetastatic thyroid tumors. Background on the study: Across peripheral blood and tumor or nodule tissue samples taken from malignant and benign thyroid patients, the repertoires were compared with one another. Study-wide findings and caveats: It was reported that TCR beta diversity was significantly higher in malignant thyroid tumors than benign nodules, in blood and tumor.

With regard to this clone: Antigen unknown.

The length of the CDR3 is 15 residues. The germline V gene has CDR1 SGHRS and CDR2 YFSETQ. With 4 bases removed from V and 1 base from J, the gap between germline ends came to 15 bases. From the PCR reads, TCRdb re-called clones with MiXCR. The sample has about 46,000 clones, around 23% seen once. Patients were all untreated before their thyroid surgery. The chain has TRBV5-1 and TRBJ2-7; TRBD1 might be the D (6 bases). The source of this sequence is a male donor with papillary thyroid cancer or a benign thyroid nodule (not recorded which). Some clones in this sample may be carry-over from other donors' samples. The specimen sequenced was blood. Written as DNA, the CDR3 is TGCGCCAGCAGCCGGCGACAGGTGCCTTCCTACGAGCAGTACTTC. Translation: CASSRRQVPSYEQYF.